These 19 T cell receptor beta chains originate from one sample sequenced in a study of OX40 agonist ivuxolimab in advanced cancers. Measured with immunoSEQ multiplex PCR; TCRdb has only the in-frame clones, and not every one. This sample has tens of thousands of clones, with roughly 90% found just once. The sequences come from CD4+ or CD8+ T cells sorted from blood, collected in a trial of the OX40 agonist ivuxolimab. Receptors were obtained from an adult with an advanced solid tumor such as melanoma, head and neck, liver or kidney cancer.

The chain recombines TRBV5-4 with TRBJ1-1; possibly TRBD1 for D (5 bases). This CDR3 region has 15 residues. CDR1 SGHNT and CDR2 YYREEE come from the germline V gene (reference sequence). The V gene lost 0 bases and the J gene lost 5 bases, with 14 bases spanning the gap. The CDR3 is CASSLVSGGGTEAFF. CDR3 DNA: TGTGCCAGCAGCTTGGTGTCGGGGGGAGGGACTGAAGCTTTCTTT.

A few counts support this clone. This sequence joins TRBV2 and TRBJ2-7; TRBD2 matches 10 bases. The V gene's germline CDR1 is SNHLY and CDR2 FYNNEI. Trimming removed 7 bases from V and 5 bases from J; junction bases left unmatched: 5. CDR3 size: 13 residues. The CDR3 reads CASTLAGLNEQYF. The DNA of the CDR3 is TGTGCCAGCACACTAGCGGGACTCAACGAGCAGTACTTC.

The rearrangement links TRBV30 to TRBJ2-5, with TRBD1 matching 9 bases. J lost 6 bases, V lost 3 bases, and 8 bases had no gene match. Germline V lookup: CDR1 GTSNPN, CDR2 SVGIG (reference sequence). This CDR3 has 14 amino acids. The CDR3 DNA follows: TGTGCCTGGAGCGCGGACAGGGGTCTTCAGACCCAGTACTTC. It yields the protein CAWSADRGLQTQYF.

The chain has TRBV2 and TRBJ2-1; D unclear. The germline gives CDR1 SNHLY, CDR2 FYNNEI. The germline V and J ends were trimmed by 7 bases and 10 bases, with 11 bases remaining between them. This CDR3 is built from 11 residues. The CDR3 coding sequence is TGTGCCAGCAATTTTCGAACCGAGCAGTTCTTC. Translation gives CASNFRTEQFF.

The rearrangement joins TRBV9 to TRBJ2-1; maybe TRBD2 (6 bases). Germline V CDR1 and CDR2: SGDLS, YYNGEE. V lost 0 bases and J lost 6, with 13 bases in between. The CDR3 has 15 residues. CDR3 loop: CASSVGGRLSNEQFF. The CDR3 DNA reads as TGTGCCAGCAGCGTAGGTGGGAGGTTGTCCAATGAGCAGTTCTTC. Full variable domain (missing parts from reference TRBV9 and TRBJ2-1): DSGVTQTPKHLITATGQRVTLRCSPRSGDLSVYWYQQSLDQGLQFLIQYYNGEERAKGNILERFSAQQFPDLHSELNLSSLELGDSALYFCASSVGGRLSNEQFFGPGTRLTVL.

Only a few counts were recorded for this clone. The chain carries TRBV5-4 and TRBJ2-3; TRBD1 or TRBD2 may be the D gene (5 bases each). Trimming took off 3 bases at V and 6 bases at J, with 17 bases between the two ends. The CDR3 is made up of 15 amino acids. Germline assignment: CDR1 SGHNT and CDR2 YYREEE (reference sequence). The CDR3 DNA is TGTGCCAGCAGCTCGGGGCGAGTAGGCTACGATACGCAGTATTTT. As protein: CASSSGRVGYDTQYF. Drawing the rest from reference TRBV5-4 and TRBJ2-3, the complete variable domain is ETGVTQSPTHLIKTRGQQVTLRCSSQSGHNTVSWYQQALGQGPQFIFQYYREEENGRGNFPPRFSGLQFPNYSSELNVNALELDDSALYLCASSSGRVGYDTQYFGPGTRLTVL.

This clone was detected only a few times. CDR3 DNA: TGTGCCAGCAGTGTGTCGGGGCTAGCGAGTTACAATGAGCAGTTCTTC. Encoded protein: CASSVSGLASYNEQFF. The chain carries TRBV2 and TRBJ2-1, with a tentative D call TRBD2 (6 bases). The CDR3 spans 16 residues. Trimming stripped 4 bases from V and 4 bases from J, with 17 bases between. The germline CDR1 and CDR2 sequences are SNHLY and FYNNEI. Complete variable domain (other parts from reference TRBV2 and TRBJ2-1): EPEVTQTPSHQVTQMGQEVILRCVPISNHLYFYWYRQILGQKVEFLVSFYNNEISEKSEIFDDQFSVERPDGSNFTLKIRSTKLEDSAMYFCASSVSGLASYNEQFFGPGTRLTVL.

This clone was found once. The chain uses TRBV30 and TRBJ2-7; no clear D gene. CDR1 is GTSNPN and CDR2 is SVGIG in the germline V gene (reference sequence). This CDR3 comprises 12 residues. V was clipped by 7 bases and J by 8 bases, with 18 bases between them. This CDR3 reads CAYSKENQKQYF. CDR3 in DNA: TGTGCCTACTCCAAGGAGAATCAGAAGCAGTACTTC.

The chain couples TRBV9 to TRBJ2-2; the match to TRBD1 covers 8 bases. V was pared by 3 bases and J by 5 bases, with 12 bases of the junction left unmatched. This CDR3 has 17 residues. The germline V gene has CDR1 SGDLS and CDR2 YYNGEE. CDR3 coding DNA: TGTGCCAGCAGCGCCCGAGTTCAGGGGGCCGGGACCGGGGAGCTGTTTTTT. Protein sequence: CASSARVQGAGTGELFF.

In DNA form, the CDR3 reads TGTGCCTGGAGAGGTCCGGGACGCGGCTCCTACGAGCAGTACTTC. Encoded protein: CAWRGPGRGSYEQYF. The chain combines TRBV30 with TRBJ2-7; either TRBD1 or TRBD2 may fit D (5 bases each). The CDR3 sequence is 15 residues long. V was clipped by 3 bases and J by 0 bases, with 15 bases between them. Germline V lookup: CDR1 GTSNPN, CDR2 SVGIG (reference sequence).

There are a few counts of this clone. V and J are TRBV5-4 and TRBJ2-1; 7 bases map to TRBD2. The junction had 4 bases not matched to a gene; V was cut back by 5 bases and J by 5 bases. This CDR3 has 13 amino acids. CDR1 is SGHNT and CDR2 is YYREEE in the germline V gene (reference sequence). CDR3 bases: TGTGCCAGCAGACGGGAGGTGAACAATGAGCAGTTCTTC. It encodes CASRREVNNEQFF.

The chain carries TRBV18 and TRBJ1-2; D not certain. The CDR3 spans 13 residues. CDR1 is KGHSH, CDR2 LQKENI, per germline. V lost 0 bases, J lost 7 bases, and 9 bases lay in between. The CDR3 sequence is CASSPPVGGGYTF. The CDR3 coding sequence is TGTGCCAGCTCACCACCCGTCGGAGGTGGCTACACCTTC. Full variable domain (missing parts from reference TRBV18 and TRBJ1-2): NAGVMQNPRHLVRRRGQEARLRCSPMKGHSHVYWYRQLPEEGLKFMVYLQKENIIDESGMPKERFSAEFPKEGPSILRIQQVVRGDSAAYFCASSPPVGGGYTFGSGTRLTVV.

This clone came up a few times. The V and J genes are TRBV29-1 and TRBJ1-1; D is ambiguous. CDR3 length: 8 residues. CDR1 and CDR2 from the germline V gene are SQVTM and ANQGSEA. Trimming removed 3 bases at V and 9 bases at J, with 2 bases between. For the CDR3, the DNA is TGCAGCGTTGACCAAGCTTTCTTT. This sequence encodes CSVDQAFF.

This chain connects TRBV4-1 to TRBJ2-2, with 8 positions matching TRBD2. Trimming at V came to 1 base and at J to 9 bases, leaving 4 bases not matched to a gene. The germline V gene encodes CDR1 MGHRA and CDR2 YSYEKL. This CDR3 is 14 amino acids long. CDR3 loop: CASSQALAVRELFF. The CDR3 DNA reads TGCGCCAGCAGCCAAGCACTAGCGGTGCGGGAGCTGTTTTTT.

The J gene is TRBJ1-5, the V gene TRBV28; 12 bases fit TRBD1. Germline values: CDR1 MDHEN, CDR2 SYDVKM. The CDR3 has 15 residues. V shed 6 bases and J 7 bases; nucleotides not matched to a gene: 7. CDR3 amino acids: CASSPLGQGAQPQHF. In DNA form, the CDR3 reads TGTGCCAGCAGCCCCCTGGGACAGGGGGCACAGCCCCAGCATTTT. Looking up the rest from reference TRBV28 and TRBJ1-5 gives the full variable domain: DVKVTQSSRYLVKRTGEKVFLECVQDMDHENMFWYRQDPGLGLRLIYFSYDVKMKEKGDIPEGYSVSREKKERFSLILESASTNQTSMYLCASSPLGQGAQPQHFGDGTRLSIL.

This clone has only one observation. CDR3 amino acids: CASSLADRFSPQETQYF. CDR3 nucleotide sequence: TGTGCCAGCAGCTTAGCAGACAGGTTCTCCCCGCAAGAGACCCAGTACTTC. The chain is built from TRBV11-3 and TRBJ2-5; perhaps TRBD1 as D (6 bases). The CDR3 is 17 amino acids. V was trimmed by 1 base and J by 2 bases, leaving 17 bases between them. The germline CDR1 and CDR2 sequences are SGHNT and YENEEA.

This clone was seen more than once but under ten times. This chain uses TRBV2 with TRBJ2-6; 7 bases match TRBD1. The CDR3 contains 18 residues. The V and J ends lost 5 bases and 2 bases, in that order; junction bases with no gene match: 12. Germline CDR1 is SNHLY and CDR2 is FYNNEI. The CDR3 coding sequence is TGTGCCAGCAGTCCGCTTTTGCAGGGGGTTACTGGGGCCAACGTCCTGACTTTC. Its translation is CASSPLLQGVTGANVLTF.

This chain connects TRBV6-5 to TRBJ1-4; 9 bases fit TRBD1. The CDR3 has 14 residues. The germline V gene encodes CDR1 MNHEY and CDR2 SVGAGI. The junction had 4 bases not matched to a gene; V was cut back by 5 bases and J by 6 bases. CDR3 DNA: TGTGCCAGCAGTATCGACAGGGGGGATGAAAAACTGTTTTTT. Translating gives CASSIDRGDEKLFF.

The chain is built from TRBV19 and TRBJ1-2, with a weak D call TRBD1 (5 bases). Deletions cut 5 bases from V and 3 bases from J, with 10 bases between. The germline CDR1 and CDR2 sequences are LNHDA and SQIVND (reference sequence). The CDR3 sequence is 13 residues long. The CDR3 bases are TGTGCCAGTAGTGGGGGGAGAGACTATGGCTACACCTTC. It codes for CASSGGRDYGYTF.